These T cell receptor beta chains were read from a single sample in a study of blood T cell repertoires in COVID-19. Libraries were prepared by immunoSEQ multiplex PCR; TCRdb keeps only in-frame clonotypes and omits some of them. The table lists some 50,000 clones, 84% of them singletons. Sequencing was carried out using peripheral blood. These receptor sequences come from a man between 50 and 59 years old with acute or convalescent COVID-19. CDR3s include the opening cysteine and the closing phenylalanine or tryptophan. Fields, in order: V gene, clone size, J gene, CDR3 protein. Size is omitted from some rows. Given values are once, few, many or a class for expanded clones.

v_call: TRBV12-5; clone_size: -; j_call: TRBJ2-2; cdr3_aa: CASGLTSGSNTGELFF
v_call: TRBV27; clone_size: -; j_call: TRBJ2-1; cdr3_aa: CASSFGGHPYNEQFF
v_call: TRBV29-1; clone_size: -; j_call: TRBJ1-5; cdr3_aa: CSVESGGNQPQHF
v_call: TRBV4-3; clone_size: once; j_call: TRBJ2-4; cdr3_aa: CASSQGAGGLTKNIQYF
v_call: TRBV11-2; clone_size: -; j_call: TRBJ1-5; cdr3_aa: CASSGQINQPQHF
v_call: TRBV5-5; clone_size: -; j_call: TRBJ1-5; cdr3_aa: CASSISQGRSNQPQHF
v_call: TRBV6-2/TRBV6-3; clone_size: -; j_call: TRBJ1-3; cdr3_aa: CASSFWTGSSGNTIYF
v_call: TRBV28; clone_size: few; j_call: TRBJ2-7; cdr3_aa: CASSYRLAGVPYEQYF
v_call: TRBV29-1; clone_size: -; j_call: TRBJ2-2; cdr3_aa: CSGRTARNTGELFF
v_call: TRBV19; clone_size: -; j_call: TRBJ2-5; cdr3_aa: CASSIDRDYQETQYF
v_call: TRBV5-4; clone_size: -; j_call: TRBJ2-3; cdr3_aa: CASSSPRGGKTDTQYF
v_call: TRBV9; clone_size: -; j_call: TRBJ2-7; cdr3_aa: CASSPGQTSEQYF
v_call: TRBV3-1/TRBV3-2; clone_size: -; j_call: TRBJ2-5; cdr3_aa: CASSQLEETQYF
v_call: TRBV19; clone_size: -; j_call: TRBJ2-6; cdr3_aa: CATRGRGIRGANVLTF
v_call: TRBV4-3; clone_size: -; j_call: TRBJ2-3; cdr3_aa: CASSQLLAGGDGDTQYF
v_call: TRBV19; clone_size: -; j_call: TRBJ2-7; cdr3_aa: CASSINQGSSYEQYF
v_call: TRBV9; clone_size: few; j_call: TRBJ2-1; cdr3_aa: CASSVVTGYYNEQFF
v_call: TRBV12-3/TRBV12-4; clone_size: -; j_call: TRBJ1-2; cdr3_aa: CASSFGTGAGYTF
v_call: TRBV6-5; clone_size: -; j_call: TRBJ2-5; cdr3_aa: CASSYMAGQETQYF
v_call: TRBV3-1/TRBV3-2; clone_size: -; j_call: TRBJ2-3; cdr3_aa: CASSQFTGVVTQYF
v_call: TRBV29-1; clone_size: -; j_call: TRBJ2-7; cdr3_aa: CSVAGTGGIEQYF
v_call: TRBV28; clone_size: few; j_call: TRBJ2-2; cdr3_aa: CASSLNTGELFF
v_call: TRBV18; clone_size: -; j_call: TRBJ2-2; cdr3_aa: CASSPPSSWTGELFF
v_call: TRBV5-1; clone_size: -; j_call: TRBJ2-1; cdr3_aa: CASLGGGDEQFF
v_call: TRBV5-1; clone_size: once; j_call: TRBJ1-1; cdr3_aa: CASSLEVGGNTEAFF
v_call: TRBV25-1; clone_size: -; j_call: TRBJ2-5; cdr3_aa: CASSEPGRGETQYF
v_call: TRBV28; clone_size: once; j_call: TRBJ1-2; cdr3_aa: CASSAGGLGYTF
v_call: TRBV28; clone_size: -; j_call: TRBJ1-2; cdr3_aa: CASSLFGAGGYTF
v_call: TRBV7-2; clone_size: -; j_call: TRBJ2-1; cdr3_aa: CASSPRLAGGDEQFF
v_call: TRBV5-5; clone_size: -; j_call: TRBJ1-5; cdr3_aa: CASASGAGENQPQHF
v_call: TRBV28; clone_size: -; j_call: TRBJ2-7; cdr3_aa: CASSSGLAGDGEQYF
v_call: TRBV14; clone_size: -; j_call: TRBJ2-3; cdr3_aa: CASSQVWGSGSTQYF
v_call: TRBV24-1; clone_size: -; j_call: TRBJ1-4; cdr3_aa: CANPRGSEKLFF
v_call: TRBV5-6; clone_size: -; j_call: TRBJ2-3; cdr3_aa: CASSLVRDTQYF
v_call: TRBV14; clone_size: -; j_call: TRBJ1-2; cdr3_aa: CASSPQTALAYTF
v_call: TRBV27; clone_size: once; j_call: TRBJ2-5; cdr3_aa: CASKWTGNYQETQYF
v_call: TRBV7-7; clone_size: -; j_call: TRBJ2-3; cdr3_aa: CASSLGTSGTTDTQYF
v_call: TRBV7-2; clone_size: once; j_call: TRBJ2-2; cdr3_aa: CASSRAGVTSGELFF
v_call: TRBV28; clone_size: -; j_call: TRBJ1-1; cdr3_aa: CASRSRQITEAFF
v_call: TRBV7-2; clone_size: -; j_call: TRBJ1-5; cdr3_aa: CASSLRDQPQHF
v_call: TRBV5-1; clone_size: -; j_call: TRBJ1-6; cdr3_aa: CASSLEQGRNSPLHF
v_call: TRBV28; clone_size: -; j_call: TRBJ1-2; cdr3_aa: CASSLTERTGGYTF